What follows are 15 T cell receptor beta chains derived from one specimen sequenced in a study of blood T cells in healthy people across ages. It was with a sample-barcoded 5' primer and a J-beta primer mix that a second PCR of roughly 6 to 12 cycles was run. A single record per CDR3 protein comes from TCRdb applying MiXCR to the 5' RACE reads. The data show roughly 1,000,000 distinct CDR3 sequences, under 30% seen once. These data were also reused for a study on T cells of mothers and their children.

Material: blood. The receptor source for this set is a girl aged 2-10 years in good health.

This clonotype was detected a few times. The V call is TRBV6-1, the J call TRBJ2-3, with TRBD1 matching over 7 bases. There are 16 residues in the CDR3. Germline trimming cut 6 bases from V and 1 base from J; bases unmatched to any gene: 10. Per germline, CDR1 MNHNS and CDR2 SASEGT. For the CDR3, the DNA is TGTGCCAGCAGAACACGGAGCCAGGGGGGCACAGATACGCAGTATTTT. Translation gives CASRTRSQGGTDTQYF.

This clonotype was observed a handful of times. The chain is built from TRBV29-1 and TRBJ2-5; the D gene could be TRBD1 or TRBD2 (5 bases each). The closer fit of TRBJ2-1 to the DNA end suggests the J call may be wrong. The germline V gene has CDR1 SQVTM and CDR2 ANQGSEA. This CDR3 is built from 12 residues. CDR3 loop: CSVDKRGHEQFF. In nucleotides, the CDR3 is TGCAGCGTTGATAAAAGGGGACATGAGCAGTTCTTC.

In its sample, this clonotype was seen a few times. The V gene is TRBV9, the J gene TRBJ2-7; either TRBD1 or TRBD2 may fit D (5 bases each). Germline lookup yields CDR1 SGDLS and CDR2 YYNGEE. V dropped 0 bases and J dropped 4 bases, with 14 bases sitting between them. The CDR3 covers 15 residues. This CDR3 reads CASSVGGDGSYEQYF. CDR3 in DNA: TGTGCCAGCAGCGTAGGTGGGGACGGCTCTTACGAGCAGTACTTC.

The V call is TRBV5-1, the J call TRBJ2-2; D remains ambiguous. Germline CDR1 reads SGHRS; CDR2 reads YFSETQ. The V end lost 4 bases, the J end lost 5 bases, and 15 bases lay between the germline ends. This CDR3 is built from 15 residues. The CDR3 nucleotides are TGCGCCAGCAGCCCCCCGTGGGCGAGTACCGGGGAGCTGTTTTTT. Its protein is CASSPPWASTGELFF.

The chain links TRBV11-2 to TRBJ1-2; 8 nucleotides match TRBD1. Per the germline V gene, CDR1 is SGHAT and CDR2 is FQNNGV. The CDR3 length is 15 residues. The V segment lost 3 bases and the J segment 2 bases; nucleotides outside the gene matches: 5. The CDR3 spells CASSLTSGGNYGYTF. The CDR3 DNA follows: TGTGCCAGCAGCTTGACTTCAGGGGGCAACTATGGCTACACCTTC.

The chain joins TRBV28 to TRBJ2-7; D is uncertain. Deletions cut 5 bases from V and 0 bases from J, with 17 bases between. Germline CDR1 reads MDHEN; CDR2 reads SYDVKM. The CDR3 has 16 residues. The CDR3 coding sequence is TGTGCCAGCAGTCCCCTCCTAAAACGAGACTCCTACGAGCAGTACTTC. It translates to CASSPLLKRDSYEQYF.

This chain connects TRBV7-2 to TRBJ1-1; D is ambiguous. Trimming pared 1 base from V and 6 bases from J, leaving 9 bases between. The germline V gene has CDR1 SGHTA and CDR2 FQGNSA. The CDR3 is 13 amino acids. The CDR3 nucleotides are TGTGCCAGCAGCTTAGTAGGGCACGCTGAAGCTTTCTTT. Translated, it gives CASSLVGHAEAFF.

This clonotype appeared a few times. This chain connects TRBV2 to TRBJ1-1; a weak D match, TRBD1 (5 bases). The length of the CDR3 is 13 residues. Trimming pared 10 bases from V and 0 bases from J, leaving 12 bases between. Germline values: CDR1 SNHLY, CDR2 FYNNEI. CDR3 amino acids: CATQGGLNTEAFF. In nucleotides, the CDR3 is TGTGCCACCCAGGGTGGGCTGAACACTGAAGCTTTCTTT.

The chain couples TRBV5-6 to TRBJ2-1, with 8 bases fitting TRBD2. The CDR3 runs 15 residues. Germline V CDR1 and CDR2: SGHDT, YYEEEE. After removal of 4 bases from V and 9 bases from J, the junction contained 12 bases not matched to a gene. The CDR3 nucleotides are TGTGCCAGCAGCCGAAGAGCGGGAGTATGGATTGAGCAGTTCTTC. Translation: CASSRRAGVWIEQFF.

This clonotype came up many times. The rearrangement links TRBV14 to TRBJ2-2, with 11 bases fitting TRBD1. The CDR3 loop spans 15 amino acids. CDR1 and CDR2 from the germline V gene are SGHDN and FVKESK. V was clipped by 6 bases and J by 4 bases; unmatched bases: 4. The CDR3 sequence: CASSPGTGGTGELFF. The CDR3 nucleotides are TGTGCCAGCAGTCCCGGGACAGGGGGCACCGGGGAGCTGTTTTTT.

A word on this clonotype: Given a much more abundant clone one base away, this may be a read error. This chain uses TRBV9 with TRBJ2-5; 9 nucleotides line up with TRBD1. Germline-derived CDR1 and CDR2 are SGDLS and YYNGEE. V was clipped by 10 bases and J by 7 bases; unmatched bases: 11. This CDR3 contains 13 residues. The CDR3 protein is CASQRGQGGTQYF. In nucleotides, the CDR3 is TGTGCCTCACAACGGGGACAGGGTGGGACCCAGTACTTC.

The gene calls are TRBV28 and TRBJ2-4, with D hard to call. The CDR3 loop spans 16 amino acids. CDR1 is MDHEN and CDR2 is SYDVKM in the germline V gene. Trimming took off 5 bases at V and 4 bases at J, with 18 bases between the two ends. Written as DNA, the CDR3 is TGTGCCAGCAGTACGTCCCTCTGGACGGTGAAAAACATTCAGTACTTC. It yields the protein CASSTSLWTVKNIQYF.

Concerning this clonotype: At one of its ends the junction is not consistent with the germline gene, which may arise from a read error. V is TRBV7-7 and J is TRBJ2-5; 7 bases match TRBD1. CDR1 and CDR2 from the germline V gene are SSHAT and FNYEAQ (reference sequence). There are 16 residues in the CDR3. The CDR3 coding sequence is TGTGCTAGCAGCTTAGGCACAGGGGCAGGGGAGGAGACCCAGTACTTC. Its translation is CASSLGTGAGEETQYF.

This clonotype has just a few counts. V usage is TRBV28 and J usage is TRBJ2-7; possible D gene TRBD1, 6 bases. The CDR3 runs 13 residues. The germline V and J ends were trimmed by 8 bases and 3 bases, with 14 bases remaining between them. CDR1 and CDR2 from the germline V gene are MDHEN and SYDVKM. DNA of the CDR3: TGTGCCAGCCGAAGGACAGAAGGCTACGAGCAGTACTTC. Translated, it gives CASRRTEGYEQYF. Full variable domain (outside the CDR3, taken from reference TRBV28 and TRBJ2-7): DVKVTQSSRYLVKRTGEKVFLECVQDMDHENMFWYRQDPGLGLRLIYFSYDVKMKEKGDIPEGYSVSREKKERFSLILESASTNQTSMYLCASRRTEGYEQYFGPGTRLTVT.

This clonotype came up many times. The genes are TRBV19 and TRBJ2-2; D unresolved. V lost 5 bases, J lost 5 bases, and 15 bases lay in between. Germline V gives CDR1 LNHDA, CDR2 SQIVND (reference sequence). The CDR3 is 15 amino acids. CDR3 DNA sequence: TGTGCCAGTAGTGATTTTAGGGTCGGGACCGGGGAGCTGTTTTTT. Its translation is CASSDFRVGTGELFF.